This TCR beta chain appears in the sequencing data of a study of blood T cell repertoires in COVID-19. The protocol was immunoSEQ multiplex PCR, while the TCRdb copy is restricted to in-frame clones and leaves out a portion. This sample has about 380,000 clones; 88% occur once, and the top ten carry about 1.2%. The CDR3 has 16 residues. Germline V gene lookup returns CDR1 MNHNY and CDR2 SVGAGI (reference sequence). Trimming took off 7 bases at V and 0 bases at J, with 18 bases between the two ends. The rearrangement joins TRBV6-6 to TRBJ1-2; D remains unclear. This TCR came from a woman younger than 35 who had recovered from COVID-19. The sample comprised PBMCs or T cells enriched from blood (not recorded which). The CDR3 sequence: CASTQGGGISNYGYTF. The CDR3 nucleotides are TGTGCCAGCACCCAAGGCGGCGGGATCTCTAACTATGGCTACACCTTC.